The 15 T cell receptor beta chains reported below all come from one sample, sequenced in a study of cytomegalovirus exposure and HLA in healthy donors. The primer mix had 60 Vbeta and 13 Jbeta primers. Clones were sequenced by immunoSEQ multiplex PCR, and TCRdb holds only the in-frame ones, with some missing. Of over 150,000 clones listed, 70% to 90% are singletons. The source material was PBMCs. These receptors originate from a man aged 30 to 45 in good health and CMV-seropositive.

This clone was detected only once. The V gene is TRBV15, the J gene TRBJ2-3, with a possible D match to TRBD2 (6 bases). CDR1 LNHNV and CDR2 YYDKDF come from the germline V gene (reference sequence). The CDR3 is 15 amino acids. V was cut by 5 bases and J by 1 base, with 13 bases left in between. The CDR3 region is CATSRPGVGTDTQYF. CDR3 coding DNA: TGTGCCACCAGCCGGCCGGGGGTTGGCACAGATACGCAGTATTTT.

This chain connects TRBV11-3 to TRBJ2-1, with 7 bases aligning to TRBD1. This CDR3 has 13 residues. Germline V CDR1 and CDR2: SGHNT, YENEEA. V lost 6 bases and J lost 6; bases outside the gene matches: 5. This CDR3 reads CASRWTGSNEQFF. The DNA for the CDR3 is TGTGCCAGCAGATGGACAGGTAGCAATGAGCAGTTCTTC.

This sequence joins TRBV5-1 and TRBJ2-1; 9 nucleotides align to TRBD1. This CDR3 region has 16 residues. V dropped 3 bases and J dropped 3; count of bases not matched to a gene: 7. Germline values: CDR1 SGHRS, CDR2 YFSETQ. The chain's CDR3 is CASSYTGTGFYNEQFF. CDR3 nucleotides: TGCGCCAGCAGCTATACCGGGACAGGGTTCTACAATGAGCAGTTCTTC.

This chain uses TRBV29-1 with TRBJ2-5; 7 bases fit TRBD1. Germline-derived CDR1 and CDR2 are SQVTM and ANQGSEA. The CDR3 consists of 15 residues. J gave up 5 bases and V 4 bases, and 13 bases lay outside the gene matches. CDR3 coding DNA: TGCAGCGTTGGGCTCGGACAGGCATTTAGGGAGACCCAGTACTTC. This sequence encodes CSVGLGQAFRETQYF.

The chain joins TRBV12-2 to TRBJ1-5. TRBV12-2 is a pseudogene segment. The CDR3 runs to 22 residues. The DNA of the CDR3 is TGTGCAAGTCGCTTAGCCCCTCCCACAACACAGAAATACTCCCCGAGGGATCAGCCCCAGCATTTT. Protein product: CASRLAPPTTQKYSPRDQPQHF.

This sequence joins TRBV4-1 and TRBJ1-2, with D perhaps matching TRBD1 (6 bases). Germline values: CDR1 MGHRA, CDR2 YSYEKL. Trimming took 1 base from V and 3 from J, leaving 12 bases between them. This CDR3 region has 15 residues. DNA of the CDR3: TGCGCCAGCAGCCAAGTAGGGGGTAGAGACTATGGCTACACCTTC. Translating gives CASSQVGGRDYGYTF.

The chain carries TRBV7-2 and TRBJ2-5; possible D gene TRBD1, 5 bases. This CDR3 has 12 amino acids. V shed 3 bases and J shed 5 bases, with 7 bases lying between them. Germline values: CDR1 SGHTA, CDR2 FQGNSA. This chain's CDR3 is CASSFYRETQYF. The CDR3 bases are TGTGCCAGCAGCTTCTACAGGGAGACCCAGTACTTC.

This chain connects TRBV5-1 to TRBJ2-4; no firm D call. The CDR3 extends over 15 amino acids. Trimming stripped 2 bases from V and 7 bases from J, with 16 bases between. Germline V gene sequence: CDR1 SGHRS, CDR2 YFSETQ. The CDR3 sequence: CASSLLGSGKNIQYF. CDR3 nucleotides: TGCGCCAGCAGCTTATTGGGCAGTGGAAAGAACATTCAGTACTTC.

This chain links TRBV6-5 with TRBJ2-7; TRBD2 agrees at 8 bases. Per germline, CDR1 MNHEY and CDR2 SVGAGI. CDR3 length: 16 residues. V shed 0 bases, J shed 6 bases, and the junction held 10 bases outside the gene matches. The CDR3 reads CASSYSTTGGVTEQYF. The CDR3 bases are TGTGCCAGCAGTTACTCGACTACGGGGGGGGTCACCGAGCAGTACTTC.

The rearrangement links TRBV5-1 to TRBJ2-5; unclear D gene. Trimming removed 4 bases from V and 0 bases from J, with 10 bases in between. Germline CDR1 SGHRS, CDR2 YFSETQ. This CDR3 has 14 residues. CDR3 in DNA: TGCGCCAGCAGCCGAGCCCTATACCAAGAGACCCAGTACTTC. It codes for CASSRALYQETQYF.

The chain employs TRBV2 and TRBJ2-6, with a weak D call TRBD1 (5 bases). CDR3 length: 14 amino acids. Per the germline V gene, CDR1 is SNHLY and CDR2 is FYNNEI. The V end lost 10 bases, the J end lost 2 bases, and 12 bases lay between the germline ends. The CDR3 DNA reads TGTGCCATCCTTGGGGCCCCTGGGGCCAACGTCCTGACTTTC. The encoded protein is CAILGAPGANVLTF.

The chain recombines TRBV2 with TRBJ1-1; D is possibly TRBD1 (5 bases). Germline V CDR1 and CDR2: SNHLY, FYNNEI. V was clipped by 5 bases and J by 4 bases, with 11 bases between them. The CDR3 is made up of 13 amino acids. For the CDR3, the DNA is TGTGCCAGCAGTATACAGGAAGCCACTGAAGCTTTCTTT. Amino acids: CASSIQEATEAFF.

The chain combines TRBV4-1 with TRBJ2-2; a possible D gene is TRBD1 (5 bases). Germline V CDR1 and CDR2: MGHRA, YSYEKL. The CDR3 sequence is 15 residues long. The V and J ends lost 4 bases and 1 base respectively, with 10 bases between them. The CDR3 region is CASSLRTGNTGELFF. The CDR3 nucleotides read TGCGCCAGCAGCCTTCGAACAGGGAACACCGGGGAGCTGTTTTTT.

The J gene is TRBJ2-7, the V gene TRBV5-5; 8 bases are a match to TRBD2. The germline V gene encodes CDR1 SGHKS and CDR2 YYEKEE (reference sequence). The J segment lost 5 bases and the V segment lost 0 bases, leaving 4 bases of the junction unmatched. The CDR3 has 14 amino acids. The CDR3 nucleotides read TGTGCCAGCAGCTTGGCCAGCGGGAGCCACGAGCAGTACTTC. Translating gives CASSLASGSHEQYF.

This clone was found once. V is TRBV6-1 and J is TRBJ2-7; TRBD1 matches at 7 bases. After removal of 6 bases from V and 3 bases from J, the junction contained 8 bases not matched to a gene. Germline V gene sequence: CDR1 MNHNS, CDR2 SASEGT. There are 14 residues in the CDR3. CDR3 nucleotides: TGTGCCAGCAGGGGGGCAGGGGGTAGCTACGAGCAGTACGTC. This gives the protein CASRGAGGSYEQYV.